Listed here are 10 T cell receptor beta chains from one sample, sequenced in a study of CD8 T cells in Susac syndrome. It was with random hexamers that about 0.45 to 1 ug RNA was reverse transcribed. TCRdb re-analysed the immunoSEQ multiplex PCR reads in MiXCR, keeping a single row per CDR3 protein. Here the sample spans 65,000 to 90,000 distinct CDR3 sequences, approximately 95% being singletons. Sample: CD8+ T cells from PBMCs. These receptors originate from a human donor with multiple sclerosis.

The genes are TRBV27 and TRBJ1-6; D gene uncertain. This CDR3 comprises 19 residues. Trimming removed 4 bases from V and 0 bases from J, with 19 bases in between. CDR1 and CDR2 (germline): MNHEY, SMNVEV (reference sequence). The CDR3 DNA follows: TGTGCCAGCAGTTCTACCGCCCCGACGGAAAGCTCCTATAATTCACCCCTCCACTTT. This gives the protein CASSSTAPTESSYNSPLHF.

A single count supports this clonotype. J is TRBJ2-1 and V is TRBV5-1; possible D gene TRBD2, 6 bases. Germline V gene data show CDR1 as SGHRS and CDR2 as YFSETQ. This CDR3 has 14 residues. Trimming shortened V by 4 bases and J by 6 bases, and 14 bases separated the two germline ends. The CDR3 loop reads CASSPRRGSNEQFF. The DNA of the CDR3 is TGCGCCAGCAGCCCCCGTCGGGGGTCCAATGAGCAGTTCTTC. The whole variable domain, filled in from reference TRBV5-1 and TRBJ2-1, reads KAGVTQTPRYLIKTRGQQVTLSCSPISGHRSVSWYQQTPGQGLQFLFEYFSETQRNKGNFPGRFSGRQFSNSRSEMNVSTLELGDSALYLCASSPRRGSNEQFFGPGTRLTVL.

V usage is TRBV9 and J usage is TRBJ1-4, with D unclear. This CDR3 has 15 residues. V shed 4 bases and J shed 5 bases, with 15 bases lying between them. Germline CDR1 is SGDLS and CDR2 is YYNGEE. The CDR3 DNA is TGTGCCAGCAGCCATCGCGGGGTCCGAAATGAAAAACTGTTTTTT. It yields the protein CASSHRGVRNEKLFF.

This chain links TRBV11-2 with TRBJ2-4; 8 bases are shared with TRBD1. Germline CDR1 and CDR2: SGHAT and FQNNGV. The junction had 9 bases not matched to a gene; V was cut back by 0 bases and J by 2 bases. This CDR3 region has 18 residues. The CDR3 region has the DNA TGTGCCAGCAGCTTAGACATCGGACAGGGCCTCCCCAAAAACATTCAGTACTTC. Protein: CASSLDIGQGLPKNIQYF.

This chain connects TRBV19 to TRBJ1-5; 7 bases align to TRBD1. The CDR3 extends over 15 amino acids. V dropped 7 bases and J dropped 0; count of bases not matched to a gene: 6. CDR1 and CDR2 from the germline V gene are LNHDA and SQIVND (reference sequence). CDR3 in amino acids: CASKWEGASNQPQHF. Here the CDR3 DNA reads TGTGCCAGTAAGTGGGAGGGGGCTAGCAATCAGCCCCAGCATTTT.

The rearrangement joins TRBV7-2 to TRBJ1-5; no firm D call. This CDR3 spans 16 amino acids. Trimming removed 1 base at V and 1 base at J, with 11 bases between. Germline V gene lookup returns CDR1 SGHTA and CDR2 FQGNSA. CDR3 amino acids: CASSLVSERSNQPQHF. For the CDR3, the DNA is TGTGCCAGCAGCTTAGTCTCCGAGCGGAGCAATCAGCCCCAGCATTTT. The whole variable domain, filled in from reference TRBV7-2 and TRBJ1-5, reads GAGVSQSPSNKVTEKGKDVELRCDPISGHTALYWYRQSLGQGLEFLIYFQGNSAPDKSGLPSDRFSAERTGGSVSTLTIQRTQQEDSAVYLCASSLVSERSNQPQHFGDGTRLSIL.

The rearrangement joins TRBV6-6 to TRBJ2-5; 11 bases align to TRBD2. Trimming took 7 bases from V and 5 from J; bases not matched to a gene: 9. Germline CDR1 is MNHNY and CDR2 is SVGAGI (reference sequence). The CDR3 consists of 15 residues. The DNA for the CDR3 is TGTGCCAGCAATCTAGCGGGAGGCCTCCCCGAGACCCAGTACTTC. It is translated as CASNLAGGLPETQYF.

The rearrangement links TRBV12-3 or TRBV12-4 to TRBJ1-1; possible D gene TRBD1, 5 bases. The CDR3 has 11 residues. The germline V and J ends were trimmed by 0 bases and 11 bases, with 7 bases remaining between them. This CDR3 reads CASSLAREAFF. The CDR3 DNA reads TGTGCCAGCAGTTTAGCCAGGGAGGCTTTCTTT.

The chain uses TRBV29-1 and TRBJ1-2; no reliable D call. In germline, CDR1 is SQVTM, CDR2 ANQGSEA. The V and J ends lost 5 bases and 5 bases respectively, with 18 bases between them. The CDR3 extends over 14 amino acids. The CDR3 coding sequence is TGCAGCGTTCGAGGGTATGAGACTGATTATGGCTACACCTTC. Protein product: CSVRGYETDYGYTF.

The chain couples TRBV29-1 to TRBJ2-5, with D unresolved. Trimming shortened V by 4 bases and J by 4 bases, and 7 bases separated the two germline ends. The length of the CDR3 is 11 residues. Germline V lookup: CDR1 SQVTM, CDR2 ANQGSEA. CDR3 amino acids: CSVVPGETQYF. CDR3 sequence (DNA): TGCAGCGTTGTTCCGGGAGAGACCCAGTACTTC.